This section outlines one T cell receptor (beta chain) sequence together with its context. This clone was seen just once. The antigen it recognizes is unknown. No much larger clone is present one base from it, and per-base qualities are unavailable. This entry is derived from a study of cytomegalovirus exposure and HLA in healthy donors (dated by TCRdb to the late 2010s). With regard to the full study: An earlier analysis of more than 550 of the donors reported about 280 Gb of sequence data and about 120 million unique TCR beta sequences obtained from approximately 180 million T cells. Roughly 320 gigabases of sequencing data and 75 million to 85 million unique TCR sequences made up an early release that covered 640 HLA-typed donors. Of the 350 to 450 genotyped donors, 65% to 90% were placed in the genetic ancestry cluster associated with self-reported Caucasian donors. The aim of the study was to test whether cataloging public T cell receptors could identify signatures of past pathogen exposure. The study used immunosequencing to profile the T cell repertoires of hundreds of subjects and linked those repertoires to cytomegalovirus serostatus. A separate validation cohort of roughly 120 different subjects was used in addition to the approximately 700-subject first cohort. The study combined high-throughput TCR immunosequencing, statistical association of individual TCRs with disease status, and machine learning to predict cytomegalovirus infection status. In a later analysis, previously published TCR beta repertoires from 500 to 750 donors were re-analyzed and high-resolution HLA genotyping was added so that TCR occurrence patterns could be studied. Rather than using new phenotypic data, the later analysis identified candidate immune exposures from TCR beta sequences and from how often those sequences occurred across donors. In an earlier analysis of a few hundred of the donors, high-throughput TCR beta sequencing was used to judge whether each TCR beta V gene segment behaved as functional or pseudogenic. Alongside the repertoire data, information on donor age, sex, ethnicity and CMV serostatus was compiled. Genome-wide SNP genotypes for about 55% of the roughly 670 donors were used in a later genetic analysis, which treated that subset as a discovery cohort. All discovery cohort repertoires had been generated on a single sequencing platform. HLA typing included class I and class II loci at four-digit resolution. The number of typed donors differed by locus: roughly 629-630 for A, B, C, DRB1 and DQB1; some 500 for DQA1; approximately 600 for DPA1; and some 450 for DPB1. A few DR-DQ haplotypes were treated as single units for association and clustering because of strong linkage in the cohort. Among around 400 genotyped donors of the cohort, an average of around 240,000 unique TCR beta nucleotide sequences were sequenced per donor, around 20% of them non-productive. Summary of the overall study and its limitations: Linkage disequilibrium might explain the correlated functional status among segregating V segments, but an unknown experimental factor could not be ruled out. In a later analysis, HLA-associated TCR beta chains were found to be more clonally expanded and to have lower generation probabilities than equally common non-associated chains. Compared with the 666-donor mean, donors in an Asian-associated ancestry cluster had fewer N-insertions in productive TCRs, according to a later genetic analysis. In an earlier analysis of some 550 of the donors, most TCR beta V segments were observed in productive rearrangements about 87% or about 30% of the time, broadly matching IMGT annotations. Immune exposure information for the cohort was limited to CMV serostatus. A further reported finding was that TCR beta sequences accurately predicted the HLA-A and HLA-B alleles for most subjects in the first cohort. A later analysis associated 16,951 TCR beta sequences with specific HLA alleles at a false discovery rate of 0.05. A few of the identified cytomegalovirus-associated TCR beta chains were confirmed in vitro to be specific for cytomegalovirus antigens. Because some donors lacked HLA typing at each locus, the association tests relied only on the typed subset. According to a later analysis, parvovirus B19, influenza, CMV and Epstein-Barr virus appeared linked to several top co-occurrence clusters. Because counts were too low, about 18 rarely observed V segments, including chromosome 9 orphons, were left out of the earlier analysis of roughly 600 of the donors. Most TCR sequences were seen in very few donors, while some public TCRs were found in many individuals. In a later analysis, the rate of TCR association differed among HLA loci, with DRB1 alleles having the most associated TCRs and HLA-C alleles having the fewest. According to a later analysis, most CMV-associated TCR beta chains appeared to be HLA-restricted, and the HLA associations seemed to be driven largely by CMV exposure. A group of highly shared sequence variants was considered likely to be a technical artifact of the sequencing pipeline. In a later genetic analysis, a missense DCLRE1C variant was associated with V-gene and J-gene trimming of TCR beta chains, and the association was replicated in an independent cohort. Because the 87-base-pair reads could not distinguish some IMGT-functional V segments, including TRBV6-2 and TRBV6-3, those segments were excluded. A total of roughly 160 TCR beta chains were listed by the study as associated with cytomegalovirus. When HLA alleles, especially DR and DQ, strongly co-occurred, attributing TCR associations to individual alleles was difficult. The presence/absence analyses assumed that sequencing depth was roughly uniform across donors, and that assumption may not be true. In both the original and validation cohorts, the classifier was reported to diagnose cytomegalovirus status with high specificity and sensitivity. This cohort had only TCR beta chains sequenced, and the lack of alpha or paired-chain data limited which features could be detected. According to the authors, the approach could potentially be generalized to other disease states and immunological phenotypes.

Libraries came from the immunoSEQ multiplex PCR assay. A mixture of 60 forward primers for TCR Vbeta segments and 13 reverse primers for TCR Jbeta segments was used in the multiplex PCR. Amplification of the CDR3 region of rearranged TCR beta genes was performed with a multiplex PCR assay on genomic DNA. The amplified TCR beta libraries were sequenced on the Illumina HiSeq System as 87-base-pair reads. Per the authors' processing: A later analysis counted tens of millions of unique TCR beta chains across the 550 to 800 repertoires, and some 11 million of these chains were shared by at least two donors. A nearest-neighbor algorithm error-corrected the raw reads and collapsed the reads into unique sequences, merging closely related sequences to remove PCR and sequencing errors. CDR3 sequences were aligned to IMGT reference sequences to assign V, D and J gene segments. For a sequence to be retained, a match of at least six nucleotides to both a V gene segment and a J gene segment was required. A rearrangement was called productive if the CDR3 had no stop codons and remained in frame with V and J, and every other rearrangement was called non-productive. Following IMGT convention, CDR3 was defined as the stretch from the second conserved V-encoded cysteine up to the conserved J-encoded phenylalanine. Sequences without an unambiguous match to a single V gene segment were excluded from the earlier analysis of about 600 of the donors. An earlier analysis of 587 of the donors classified V segments as functional when productive rearrangements were above 56.7% and as segregating when the standard deviation between donors was above 5%. To diagnose cytomegalovirus status from the catalog of TCR beta chain sequences, a statistical classification framework was built. V and J gene assignment, in a later analysis, came from comparing TCR nucleotide sequences with IMGT/GENE-DB human TR gene sequences. In a later analysis, CDR3 sequences and most-parsimonious VDJ recombination scenarios were assigned using the TCRdist pipeline. In a later analysis, every TCR beta chain was defined by the combination of its CDR3 amino acid sequence and its V-gene family, and reads without a unique V-gene family were dropped. As a way to deal with suspected cross-contamination and a sequencing artifact, a later analysis dropped 450 to 700 nucleotide sequences that were highly shared and had low generation probability. A later analysis calculated a clonal expansion index for each public chain from normalized within-repertoire ranks of inferred template counts. A later analysis computed generation probabilities with a VDJ recombination model fitted to out-of-frame rearrangements, and checked the results against IGoR. In a later analysis, hypergeometric tests were used to score TCR-TCR, TCR-HLA and TCR-CMV co-occurrence, with a repertoire-size bias correction applied to TCR pairs. A later analysis estimated false discovery rates by permuting HLA or CMV assignments 20 times. In a later analysis, co-occurring TCRs were grouped using DBSCAN, and TCRdist sequence similarity was added for clustering within HLA-allele-positive subsets. Co-occurrence clustering excluded repertoires with fewer than 30,000 or more than 120,000 public chains, plus five with anomalous nucleotide sharing. Imported from immuneACCESS, the table was reduced by TCRdb to in-frame sequences with V and J called. These copies leave out some clones; in studies compared against another copy, an unresolved V gene accounts for under half, and the cause of the remainder is not known. V, J and clone size derive from that table, while D and trimming were established from the DNA sequence. The sample table contains tens of thousands of clones; only one count was recorded for about 71% of them. The ten largest clonotypes hold approximately 8.2% of the sample.

The cohort consisted of 666 healthy bone marrow donors. At the time of sampling, every cohort member was nominally healthy, though immune exposures that went unrecorded were likely present. The donor tested CMV seronegative and was one of the 352 seronegative cohort members. Every donor gave a peripheral blood sample, and the peripheral blood mononuclear cells from that sample were used for TCR beta sequencing. The Qiagen DNeasy Blood Extraction Kit was used to extract genomic DNA from the blood cell samples. The germline ends are 11 bases apart after V is trimmed by 5 bases and J by 3 bases. The CDR3, cysteine through phenylalanine, is 14 amino acids long. Of the read, only the CDR3 DNA is kept; its 42 bases are in frame from base 1. CDR1 and CDR2 are drawn from the germline V gene: MDHEN, SYDVKM.

The sequenced material came from PBMCs. The TCR was taken from a man aged 60 to 75 in good health and CMV-seronegative. The rearrangement combines TRBV28 with TRBJ1-5; the D segment cannot be called with confidence. The CDR3 corresponds to CASSPTGINQPQHF. The nucleotide sequence reads TGTGCCAGCAGTCCGACGGGAATCAATCAGCCCCAGCATTTT.